This T cell receptor (beta chain) was profiled in a study of cytomegalovirus exposure and HLA in healthy donors. Study at large: Unique TCR beta sequences numbering about 100 million came from some 200 million T cells in an earlier analysis. Among over 300 genotyped donors, about 83% fell in the Caucasian-associated ancestry cluster.

The PCR used 60 Vbeta and 13 Jbeta primers. The assay was immunoSEQ multiplex PCR, and TCRdb's table has in-frame clones only and misses some. The sample has roughly 84,000 clones. Notes on this clone: Its antigen is still unknown.

The CDR3 extends over 14 amino acids. The V and J ends lost 5 bases and 4 bases, in that order; junction bases with no gene match: 8. Germline V gene data show CDR1 as SEHNR and CDR2 as FQNEAQ (reference sequence). Study conclusions and caveats: The investigators catalogued some 150 TCR beta chains as cytomegalovirus-associated. A previous analysis found most TCR beta V segments productive roughly 90% or roughly 30% of the time.

The chain is built from TRBV7-9 and TRBJ2-7; 7 nucleotides match TRBD1. Sequenced material: PBMCs. The receptor was derived from a man in his fifties or sixties in good health and CMV-seronegative. CDR3 in DNA: TGTGCCAGCAGCCCCTGGACAGGTTCGTACGAGCAGTACTTC. This encodes CASSPWTGSYEQYF. Supplemented by reference TRBV7-9 and TRBJ2-7, the full variable domain reads DTGVSQNPRHKITKRGQNVTFRCDPISEHNRLYWYRQTLGQGPEFLTYFQNEAQLEKSRLLSDRFSAERPKGSFSTLEIQRTEQGDSAMYLCASSPWTGSYEQYFGPGTRLTVT.